The entry below gives a single T cell receptor (beta chain) sequence along with its context. V gave up 4 bases and J gave up 5 bases, with 11 bases separating them. The CDR3 length is 13 residues. Germline-derived CDR1 and CDR2 are MNHEY and SMNVEV (reference sequence). The sample is drawn from a study of T cell responses to AZD1222 COVID-19 vaccine. TCRdb's table, derived via immunoSEQ multiplex PCR, lists solely in-frame clones and lacks some. The table lists approximately 170,000 clones, 88% of them singletons. The V call is TRBV27, the J call TRBJ2-5, with D perhaps matching TRBD1 (6 bases). Sequenced material: peripheral blood, taken 28 days after the second AZD1222 dose. This TCR came from an adult who received the AZD1222 COVID-19 vaccine. This chain's CDR3 is CASSSTGVETQYF. As DNA, the CDR3 is TGTGCCAGCAGTTCGACAGGAGTGGAGACCCAGTACTTC.